The entry below gives a single T cell receptor (beta chain) sequence along with its context. The antigen remains unidentified. In this CDR3 the conserved last residue, phenylalanine or tryptophan, is missing, so a read error is likely. These data originate in a study of tumor-infiltrating lymphocytes in primary liver carcinoma. Overall study context: Tumors measured roughly 4 to 11 cm and were stage T1-T3 N0M0.

The CDR3 sequence is 15 residues long. The junction had 12 bases not matched to a gene; V was cut back by 7 bases and J by 2 bases. Looked up from germline, CDR1 is SQVTM and CDR2 is ANQGSEA. Study-level results: Blood fell significantly below tumors in its top-250-clone fraction (p = 0.039). Tumor region pairs showed greater overlap than either tumor-adjacent or tumor-blood pairs did.

TCR beta cDNA was prepared out of roughly 520 ng total RNA by means of a constant-region primer. Slightly modified ARM-PCR with three nested multiplex PCR rounds yielded TCR beta libraries. The first two PCR rounds, nine to ten cycles each, used TRBV1-TRBV30 forward primers and a C-beta reverse primer. TCRdb processed the multiplex PCR reads anew with MiXCR; each CDR3 protein has one entry. Counted here are 95,000 to 150,000 distinct CDR3 sequences, around 70% occurring once; the ten biggest clones make up 8.1%. Co-extraction yielded RNA and DNA from around 20-30 mg of unsorted bulk tissue. By surgical resection, the patients were treated for their primary liver carcinoma.

The chain employs TRBV29-1 and TRBJ2-3; TRBD2 matches at 7 bases. The TCR originated in a woman aged 55-69 years with primary liver carcinoma and hepatitis B virus infection. The sequencing input was tumor-adjacent normal liver tissue. CDR3 bases: TGCAGCGCCTCCGGGGCTAGCGGACCCACAGATACGCAGTATATT. Amino acids: CSASGASGPTDTQYI.